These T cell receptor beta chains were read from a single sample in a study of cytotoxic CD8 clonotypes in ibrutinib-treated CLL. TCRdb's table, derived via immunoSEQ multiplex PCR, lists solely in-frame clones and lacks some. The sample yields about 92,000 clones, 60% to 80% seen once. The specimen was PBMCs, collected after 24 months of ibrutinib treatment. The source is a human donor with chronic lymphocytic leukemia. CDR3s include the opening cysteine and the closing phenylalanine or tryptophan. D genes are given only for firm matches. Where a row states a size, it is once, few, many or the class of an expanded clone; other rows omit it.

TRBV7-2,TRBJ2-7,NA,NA,TGTGCCAGCAGCTTAGCCTCCACAGCACCCTACGAGCAGTACTTC,CASSLASTAPYEQYF
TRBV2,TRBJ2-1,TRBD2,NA,TGTGCCAGCAGTGCACTAGCGGGGGGGTATGAGCAGTTCTTC,CASSALAGGYEQFF
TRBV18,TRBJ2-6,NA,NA,TGTGCCAGCTCCCCTTCTGGGGCCAACGTCCTGACTTTC,CASSPSGANVLTF
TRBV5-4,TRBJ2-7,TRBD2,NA,TGTGCCACCGGGACTAGCGGGCTCGAGCAGTACTTC,CATGTSGLEQYF
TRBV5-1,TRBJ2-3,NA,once,TGCGCCAGCAGCCCGACAAGGCCGAACACAGATACGCAGTATTTT,CASSPTRPNTDTQYF
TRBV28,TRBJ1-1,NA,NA,TGTGCCAGCAGTCCCTCCAGGGTTAATACTGAAGCTTTCTTT,CASSPSRVNTEAFF
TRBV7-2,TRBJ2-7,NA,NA,TGTGCCAGCAGCGAGATGGCAGAAAGCTCCTACGAGCAGTACTTC,CASSEMAESSYEQYF
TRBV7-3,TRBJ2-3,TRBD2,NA,TGTGCCAGCAGTCTAGCGGGGGGCACAGATACGCAGTATTTT,CASSLAGGTDTQYF
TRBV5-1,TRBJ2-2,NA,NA,TGCGCCAGCAATGAGGGTAACACCGGGGAGCTGTTTTTT,CASNEGNTGELFF
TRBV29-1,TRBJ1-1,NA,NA,TGCAGCGTTGCCGAGGGGAACACTGAAGCTTTCTTT,CSVAEGNTEAFF
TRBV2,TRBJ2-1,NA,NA,TGTGCCAGCAGACCCGGGACCCCACCCTACAATGAGCAGTTCTTC,CASRPGTPPYNEQFF
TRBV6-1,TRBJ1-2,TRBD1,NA,TGTGCCAGCAGGACCGGGACAGCTGTCTATGGCTACACCTTC,CASRTGTAVYGYTF
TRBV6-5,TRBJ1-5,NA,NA,TGTGCCAGCAGTTACTCCCAGGATAGCAATCAGCCCCAGCATTTT,CASSYSQDSNQPQHF
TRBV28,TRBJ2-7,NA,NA,TGTGCCAGCAGCCCAGCTAATACCTACGAGCAGTACTTC,CASSPANTYEQYF
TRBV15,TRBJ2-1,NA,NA,TGTGCCACCAGCAGAGATTCGGGTATTGAGCAGTTCTTC,CATSRDSGIEQFF
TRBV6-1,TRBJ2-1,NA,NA,TGTGCCAGCAGTGAAGTTAGCGGAAGCTCCTACAATGAGCAGTTCTTC,CASSEVSGSSYNEQFF
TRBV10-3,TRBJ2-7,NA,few,TGTGCCATCAGTGGTATGGAATACTACGAGCAGTACTTC,CAISGMEYYEQYF
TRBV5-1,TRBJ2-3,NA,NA,TGCGCCAGCACCCTTTCTGGGGAGTCCACAGATACGCAGTATTTT,CASTLSGESTDTQYF
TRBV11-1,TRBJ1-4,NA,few,TGTGCCAGCAGCTTCGGCCGGGACGGGGATGAAAAACTGTTTTTT,CASSFGRDGDEKLFF
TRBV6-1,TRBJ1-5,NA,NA,TGTGCCAGCAGTGAAGCCGTAGGACAGCGCCTCCATCAGCCCCAGCATTTT,CASSEAVGQRLHQPQHF
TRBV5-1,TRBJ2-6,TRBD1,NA,TGCGCCAGCAGCCCACAGGGGGCTGGGGCCAACGTCCTGACTTTC,CASSPQGAGANVLTF
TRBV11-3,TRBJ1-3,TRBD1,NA,TGTGCCAGCAGCTTAAGCTTGACAGGGTCTGGAAACACCATATATTTT,CASSLSLTGSGNTIYF
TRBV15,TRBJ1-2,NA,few,TGTGCCACCAGCAGAGATTTGGCGGGGAACTATGGCTACACCTTC,CATSRDLAGNYGYTF
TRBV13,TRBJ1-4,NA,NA,TGTGCCAGCAGCTTCAATCAGAATTATGAAAAACTGTTTTTT,CASSFNQNYEKLFF
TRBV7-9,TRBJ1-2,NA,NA,TGTGCCAGCAGAGGGCGGGGGGCAAACTATGGCTACACCTTC,CASRGRGANYGYTF
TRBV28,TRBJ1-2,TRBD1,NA,TGTGCCAGCAGTTCAGGACAGGGAGGCTACACCTTC,CASSSGQGGYTF
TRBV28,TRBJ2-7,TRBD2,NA,TGTGCCAGCAGTTCCCTCAGACTAGCGGGGTCCTCCTACGAGCAGTACTTC,CASSSLRLAGSSYEQYF
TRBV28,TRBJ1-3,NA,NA,TGTGCCAGCAGTTTATTTGGGAACAGGCCTTTCTCTGGAAACACCATATATTTT,CASSLFGNRPFSGNTIYF
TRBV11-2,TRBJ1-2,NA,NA,TGTGCCAGCAGCTCAGAATCCTATGGCTACACCTTC,CASSSESYGYTF
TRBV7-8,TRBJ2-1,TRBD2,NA,TGTGCCAGCAGCTCCGGGACTAGAGGCAATGAGCAGTTCTTC,CASSSGTRGNEQFF
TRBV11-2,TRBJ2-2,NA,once,TGTGCCAGCAGCCCAGCGGACAGGAACACCGGGGAGCTGTTTTTT,CASSPADRNTGELFF
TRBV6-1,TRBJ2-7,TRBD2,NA,TGTGCCAGCAGTGTAAGGCTAGCGGGATTGTCCTACGAGCAGTACTTC,CASSVRLAGLSYEQYF
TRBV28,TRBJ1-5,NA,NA,TGTGCCAGCACCACCGGACAGAAGAATCAGCCCCAGCATTTT,CASTTGQKNQPQHF
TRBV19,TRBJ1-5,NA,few,TGTGCCAGTACCGATGGCTATCAGCCCCAGCATTTT,CASTDGYQPQHF
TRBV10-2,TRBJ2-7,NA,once,TGCGCCAGCATGACAGGAGGAGACGAGCAGTACTTC,CASMTGGDEQYF
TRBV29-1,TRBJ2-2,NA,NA,TGCAGCGTTGCGACCGGGGCGAACACCGGGGAGCTGTTTTTT,CSVATGANTGELFF
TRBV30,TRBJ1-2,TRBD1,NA,TGTGCCTGGAGTGCCGGAGGGACAGGGGCTTTGGGTGGCTACACCTTC,CAWSAGGTGALGGYTF
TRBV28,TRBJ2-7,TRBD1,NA,TGTGCCAGCAGTTCCACCGCCGACAGGGGAAACGAGCAGTACTTC,CASSSTADRGNEQYF
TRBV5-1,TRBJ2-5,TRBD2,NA,TGCGCCAGCCAAGCTAGACTAGCGGGGGGGCATCAGGAGACCCAGTACTTC,CASQARLAGGHQETQYF
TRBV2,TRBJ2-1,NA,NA,TGTGCCAGCAGTGATCGCCTAGCCAACAATGAGCAGTTCTTC,CASSDRLANNEQFF
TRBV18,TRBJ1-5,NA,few,TGTGCCAGCTCACCACGAAACCGACAGGACCCCGGGGGAGATCAGCCCCAGCATTTT,CASSPRNRQDPGGDQPQHF
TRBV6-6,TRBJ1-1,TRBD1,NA,TGTGCCACCACAGGGGTTCACACTGAAGCTTTCTTT,CATTGVHTEAFF
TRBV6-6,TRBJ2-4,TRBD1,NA,TGTGCCAGCAGGGACAGGGGCATTCAGTACTTC,CASRDRGIQYF
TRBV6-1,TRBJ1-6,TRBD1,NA,TGTGCCAGCAGACACGGACAGGGGGCGAAAAAGCACTTT,CASRHGQGAKKHF
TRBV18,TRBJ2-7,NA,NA,TGTGCCAGCTCACCAGGACAGTGGAACGAGCAGTACTTC,CASSPGQWNEQYF
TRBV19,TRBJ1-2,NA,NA,TGTGCCACCGAGGGGGGGGGAGCGCCCCGTGGCTACACCTTC,CATEGGGAPRGYTF
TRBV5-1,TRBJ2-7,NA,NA,TGCGCCAGCAGCTATGTGACAGGCGACTCCTACGAGCAGTACTTC,CASSYVTGDSYEQYF
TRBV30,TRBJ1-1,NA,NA,TGTGCCTGGAGTATGGTCGCGAACACTGAAGCTTTCTTT,CAWSMVANTEAFF
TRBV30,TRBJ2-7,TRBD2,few,TGTGCCTGGAGCCCGGGAGGGACTACCTACGAGCAGTACTTC,CAWSPGGTTYEQYF
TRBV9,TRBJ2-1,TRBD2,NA,TGTGCCAGCAGCGTGGGACTAAGCTCCTACAATGAGCAGTTCTTC,CASSVGLSSYNEQFF
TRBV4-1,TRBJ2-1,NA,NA,TGCGCCAGCAGCCAAGATCGACAGCCCGTCTACAATGAGCAGTTCTTC,CASSQDRQPVYNEQFF
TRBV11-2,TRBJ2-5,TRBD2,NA,TGTGCCAGCAGCTTGACTAGCGGGGTCGATGAGACCCAGTACTTC,CASSLTSGVDETQYF
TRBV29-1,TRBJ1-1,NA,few,TGCAGCGTCAGACATATGGGCACTGAAGCTTTCTTT,CSVRHMGTEAFF
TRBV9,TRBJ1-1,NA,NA,TGTGCCAGCAGCGTAGAGGGCCAAGGGTATGTCCGGAACACTGAAGCTTTCTTT,CASSVEGQGYVRNTEAFF
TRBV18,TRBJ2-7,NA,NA,TGTGCCAGCTCACCACCCACGCGACAGACCTACGAGCAGTACTTC,CASSPPTRQTYEQYF
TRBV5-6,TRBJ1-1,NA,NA,TGTGCCAGCAGCTTTGGTGTGGTGAACACTGAAGCTTTCTTT,CASSFGVVNTEAFF
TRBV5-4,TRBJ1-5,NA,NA,TGTGCCAGCAGCTTGGGGAGACAGGCCCGAAGTGCGCCCCAGCATTTT,CASSLGRQARSAPQHF
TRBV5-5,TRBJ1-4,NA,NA,TGTGCCAGCAGCTTGAATGTTGGGTTCGGAGAAAAACTGTTTTTT,CASSLNVGFGEKLFF
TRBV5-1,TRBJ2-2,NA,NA,TGCGCCAGCAGCTTGAGCAACATGGGGACCGGGGAGCTGTTTTTT,CASSLSNMGTGELFF